One and the same sample provided the 2 T cell receptor beta chains below, sequenced in a study of OX40 agonist ivuxolimab in advanced cancers. The library was produced with the immunoSEQ multiplex PCR assay. This immuneACCESS table, as held by TCRdb, lists in-frame sequences with V and J called but not all clones. Of the missing ones, under half trace to an unresolved V gene in checked studies; the others have no known cause. A total of about 24,000 clones appear in this sample, under 95% of them only once. Of the sample, 49% is held by the ten largest clones. The sample consisted of CD4+ or CD8+ T cells sorted from blood, taken in a trial of the OX40 agonist ivuxolimab. The receptors were sampled from an adult with an advanced solid tumor such as melanoma, head and neck, liver or kidney cancer.

V gene TRBV6-1 combines with J gene TRBJ2-7; tentative D call: TRBD1 (5 bases). This CDR3 has 16 amino acids. Germline V lookup: CDR1 MNHNS, CDR2 SASEGT. Trimming stripped 3 bases from V and 1 base from J, with 16 bases between. CDR3 sequence (DNA): TGTGCCAGCAGTGATTCGCCTGCCAGGGCATCCTACGAGCAGTACTTC. Translation: CASSDSPARASYEQYF.

The chain has TRBV16 and TRBJ2-2, with D tentatively TRBD2 (6 bases). The V and J ends lost 2 bases and 9 bases respectively, with 16 bases between them. The germline V gene has CDR1 KGHSY and CDR2 FQNENV. The CDR3 runs 15 residues. CDR3 sequence (DNA): TGTGCCAGCAGCCAACCCAATAGCGGAGAATGGGAGCTGTTTTTT. Residues: CASSQPNSGEWELFF. The variable domain in full, completed from reference TRBV16 and TRBJ2-2, reads GEEVAQTPKHLVRGEGQKAKLYCAPIKGHSYVFWYQQVLKNEFKFLISFQNENVFDETGMPKERFSAKCLPNSPCSLEIQATKLEDSAVYFCASSQPNSGEWELFFGEGSRLTVL.